This T cell receptor beta chain was obtained from a study of blood T cells in healthy people across ages. Concerning this clonotype: Antigen unknown.

Trimming cost V 4 bases and J 7 bases, with 17 bases left between them. CDR3 length equals 13 residues. The germline CDR1 and CDR2 sequences are SQVTM and ANQGSEA. Notes on the study in general: Higher diversity and more naive CD4+ cells were features of long-lived donors, compared to aged donors. Estimates drawn from one million T cells were deemed to understate diversity. The fall in TCR beta diversity per million T cells was roughly linear with age.

A J-beta primer mix and a sample-barcoded 5' primer were used in a second PCR of roughly 6 to 12 cycles. Every cDNA molecule bore a tag from a template-switch adaptor containing 12 random nucleotides. One entry per CDR3 protein, called by TCRdb with MiXCR from the 5' RACE reads. The top ten clones hold over 20% of a sample with about 970,000 distinct CDR3 sequences, roughly 51% of them seen once. The sequence derives from a woman aged 60-75 years in good health. The material sequenced was blood. The chain joins TRBV29-1 to TRBJ2-7; weak D call: TRBD1 (5 bases). This CDR3 is CSVVAGWRREQYF. The CDR3 coding sequence is TGCAGCGTTGTGGCAGGGTGGCGACGGGAGCAGTACTTC.